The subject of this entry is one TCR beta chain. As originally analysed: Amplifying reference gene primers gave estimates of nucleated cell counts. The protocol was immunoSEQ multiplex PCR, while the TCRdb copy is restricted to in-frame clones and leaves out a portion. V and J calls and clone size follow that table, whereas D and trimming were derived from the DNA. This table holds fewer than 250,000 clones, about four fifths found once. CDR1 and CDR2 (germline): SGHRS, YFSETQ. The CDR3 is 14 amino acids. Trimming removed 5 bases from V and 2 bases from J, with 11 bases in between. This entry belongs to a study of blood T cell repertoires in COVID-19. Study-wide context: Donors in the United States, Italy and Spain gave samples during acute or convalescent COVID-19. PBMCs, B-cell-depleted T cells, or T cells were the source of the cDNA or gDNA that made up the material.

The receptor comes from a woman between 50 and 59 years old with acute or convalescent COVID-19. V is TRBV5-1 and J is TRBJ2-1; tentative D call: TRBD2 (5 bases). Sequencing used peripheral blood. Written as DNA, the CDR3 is TGCGCCAGCAGTCCGGACTGGGCCTACAATGAGCAGTTCTTC. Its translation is CASSPDWAYNEQFF. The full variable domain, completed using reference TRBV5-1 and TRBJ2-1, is KAGVTQTPRYLIKTRGQQVTLSCSPISGHRSVSWYQQTPGQGLQFLFEYFSETQRNKGNFPGRFSGRQFSNSRSEMNVSTLELGDSALYLCASSPDWAYNEQFFGPGTRLTVL.